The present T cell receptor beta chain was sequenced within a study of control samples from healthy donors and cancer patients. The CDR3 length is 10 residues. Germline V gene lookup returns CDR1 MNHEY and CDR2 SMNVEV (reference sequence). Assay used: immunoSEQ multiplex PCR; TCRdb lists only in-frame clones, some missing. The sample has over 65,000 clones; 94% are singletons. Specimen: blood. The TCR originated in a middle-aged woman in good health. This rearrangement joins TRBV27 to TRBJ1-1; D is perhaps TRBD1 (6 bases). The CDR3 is CTSGDNEAFF. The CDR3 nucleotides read TGTACCTCCGGGGACAATGAAGCTTTCTTT.